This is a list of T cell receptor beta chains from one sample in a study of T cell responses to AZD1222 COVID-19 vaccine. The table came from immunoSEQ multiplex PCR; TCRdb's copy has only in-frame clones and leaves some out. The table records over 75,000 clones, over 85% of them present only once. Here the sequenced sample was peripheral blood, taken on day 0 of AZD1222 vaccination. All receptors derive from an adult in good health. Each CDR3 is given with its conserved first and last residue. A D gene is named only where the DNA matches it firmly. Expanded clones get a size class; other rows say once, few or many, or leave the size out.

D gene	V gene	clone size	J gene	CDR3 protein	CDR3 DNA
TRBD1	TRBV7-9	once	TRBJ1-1	CASSLTGENTEAFF	TGTGCCAGCAGCTTAACAGGGGAGAACACTGAAGCTTTCTTT
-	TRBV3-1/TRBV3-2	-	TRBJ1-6	CASARSNNSPLHF	TGTGCCTCAGCACGTAGCAATAATTCACCCCTCCACTTT
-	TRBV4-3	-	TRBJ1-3	CASSQFRDKETSSGNTIYF	TGCGCCAGCAGCCAATTCCGGGACAAGGAAACAAGCTCTGGAAACACCATATATTTT
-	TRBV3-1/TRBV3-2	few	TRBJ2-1	CASSQDWSNEQFF	TGTGCCAGCAGCCAAGACTGGAGCAATGAGCAGTTCTTC
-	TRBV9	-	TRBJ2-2	CASSVGATGELFF	TGTGCCAGCAGCGTTGGCGCAACCGGGGAGCTGTTTTTT
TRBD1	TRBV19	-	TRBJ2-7	CASSMPGTGAYEQYF	TGTGCCAGTAGTATGCCCGGGACAGGGGCCTACGAGCAGTACTTC
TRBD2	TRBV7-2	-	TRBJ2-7	CASSLRFRLAGDEQYF	TGTGCCAGCAGCTTAAGGTTTCGGCTAGCGGGAGACGAGCAGTACTTC
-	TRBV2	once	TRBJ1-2	CASSVGQSINYGYTF	TGTGCCAGCAGTGTGGGCCAGTCTATTAACTATGGCTACACCTTC
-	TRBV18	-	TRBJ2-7	CASSPRWGPYEQYF	TGTGCCAGCTCACCACGGTGGGGACCCTACGAGCAGTACTTC
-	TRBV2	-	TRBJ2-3	CASRTRGHTDTQYF	TGTGCCAGCAGAACCCGGGGGCATACAGATACGCAGTATTTT
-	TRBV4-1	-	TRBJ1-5	CASSQGPIAANQPQHF	TGCGCCAGCAGCCAAGGGCCGATCGCGGCCAATCAGCCCCAGCATTTT